This T cell receptor (beta chain) stems from a study of blood T cells in healthy people across ages (dated by TCRdb to the mid-2010s). Some background on the complete study: In model experiments, template switching captured roughly one uniquely barcoded TCR beta cDNA molecule for every two T cells. The study measured age-related changes in TCR beta repertoire diversity using deep sequencing normalized with unique cDNA molecular identifiers. To avoid experimental bias, donors of different ages were spread randomly across the sequencing lanes. The donors were split into four age groups: young (average roughly 15 years), middle-aged (roughly 40), aged (more than 60) and long-lived (roughly 86). The study analyzed two additional independent replicas of 1 million unique cDNA reads from the same blood draw for two donors, one aged 18 to 30 and one aged 80 or older. What the authors observed across the whole study: Compared with the aged group, more naive CD4+ T cells, fewer expanded clones and increased TCR diversity were shown by the long-lived group, suggesting age selection. As age increased, observed TCR beta diversity per million T cells dropped in a roughly linear way, and a significant reduction was already evident by age approximately 40. Total diversity estimates from one million sequenced T cells were considered lower bounds and underestimates. Because donor CMV infection status was unknown, age-related changes in expanded clonotypes were potentially confounded. Conclusive comparison of naive and antigen-experienced compartments was prevented by the profiling of bulk unsorted PBMCs. The percentage of naive T cells measured by flow cytometry correlated strongly with observed TCR beta diversity.

Notes on this clonotype: No antigen is known for it. A much bigger clone sits one base away, suggesting this may be a read error.

Preparation of the library involved 5' RACE. Reads for this sample came from an Illumina HiSeq 2500. A second PCR of 7 to 11 cycles was performed with a sample-barcoded 5' primer and a J-beta primer mix. A template-switch 5' adaptor carrying 12 random nucleotides introduced a unique molecular identifier onto each TCR beta cDNA molecule. Each sample yielded at least 3 million CDR3-containing paired-end reads. All of the RNA was converted into first-strand cDNA using the Mint cDNA synthesis kit, with a TRBC-specific oligonucleotide serving as the primer. All cDNA was treated with uracil-DNA glycosylase and then went through a first 18-cycle PCR with the universal primers M1SS and BC2_uni_R. The source study handled its data this way. For normalization, 1 million high-quality reads were randomly selected from each sample, with every read carrying a distinct molecular identifier. Instead of being binned into consensus sequences, reads with shared molecular identifiers were discarded. MiTCR, with a Q25 quality threshold and the strictest error-elimination algorithm, was used for CDR3 identification, clonotype clustering and error correction. Lower-bound total TCR beta diversity was estimated with a nonparametric unseen species model using Euler transformation. TCRdb passed the public sequencing reads through fastp at Q25 and MiXCR, retaining productive beta sequences. Identical CDR3 protein sequences are pooled into one entry, listed with their most common genes and DNA. The V and J calls were not made by the authors but by TCRdb's processing. The sample records over 550,000 distinct CDR3 sequences, approximately 30% of which are singletons. The ten largest make up 15% to 18% of the sample.

The 40 or so donors, aged about 6 to 90 years, were systemically healthy Caucasian individuals from Russia. Each donor gave 8 to 10 milliliters of peripheral blood, drawn into EDTA-treated Vacutainer tubes. Ficoll-Paque density-gradient centrifugation was used to isolate PBMCs, with at least 7 million per sample. Trizol reagent was used to extract total RNA from PBMCs, with at least 5.5 micrograms per sample. For every donor, an aliquot of PBMCs went through flow cytometry to measure the percentages of naive CD45RAhigh/CD27high T cells. This clonotype was sampled from a woman older than 75 in good health. Sample: blood.

The CDR3 protein is CGARTAFGAYGYTF. The nucleotide sequence reads as follows: TGCGGTGCTAGGACCGCGTTTGGGGCCTATGGCTACACCTTC. The V and J genes are TRBV20-1 and TRBJ1-2; the D gene is perhaps TRBD1, on 5 matching bases. The germline V gene (reference sequence) supplies CDR1 DFQATT and CDR2 SNEGSKA. The CDR3 contains 14 residues, cysteine and phenylalanine counted. Kept here is only the CDR3 DNA, which spans 42 bases and is read in frame from base 1.